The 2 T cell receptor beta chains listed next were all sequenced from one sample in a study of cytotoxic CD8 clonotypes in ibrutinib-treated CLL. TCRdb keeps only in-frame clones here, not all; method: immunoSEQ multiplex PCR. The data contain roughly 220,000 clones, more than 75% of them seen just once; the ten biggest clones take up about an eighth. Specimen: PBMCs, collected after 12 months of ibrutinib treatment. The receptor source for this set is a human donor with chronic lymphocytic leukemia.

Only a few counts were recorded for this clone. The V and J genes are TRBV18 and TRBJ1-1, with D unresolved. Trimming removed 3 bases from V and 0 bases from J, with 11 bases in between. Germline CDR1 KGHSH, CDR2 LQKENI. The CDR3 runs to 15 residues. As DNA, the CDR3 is TGTGCCAGCTCACCCCGGCCACAGTTGAACACTGAAGCTTTCTTT. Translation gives CASSPRPQLNTEAFF.

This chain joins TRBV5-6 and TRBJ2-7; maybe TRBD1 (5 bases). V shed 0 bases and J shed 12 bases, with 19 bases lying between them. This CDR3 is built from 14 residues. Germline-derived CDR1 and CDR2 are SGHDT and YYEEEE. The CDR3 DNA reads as TGTGCCAGCAGCTTGGCCTCGGCGAGGCAGGGAAGGTACTTC. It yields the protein CASSLASARQGRYF.